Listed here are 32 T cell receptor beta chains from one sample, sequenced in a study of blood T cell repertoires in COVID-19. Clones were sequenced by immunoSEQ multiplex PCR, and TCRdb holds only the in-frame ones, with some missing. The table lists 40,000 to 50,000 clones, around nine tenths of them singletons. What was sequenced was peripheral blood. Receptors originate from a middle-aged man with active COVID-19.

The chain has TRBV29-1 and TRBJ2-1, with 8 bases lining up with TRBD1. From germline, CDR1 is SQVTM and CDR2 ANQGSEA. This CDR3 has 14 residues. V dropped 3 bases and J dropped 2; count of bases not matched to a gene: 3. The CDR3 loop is CSVDGTGPYNEQFF. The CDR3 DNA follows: TGCAGCGTTGACGGGACAGGACCCTACAATGAGCAGTTCTTC.

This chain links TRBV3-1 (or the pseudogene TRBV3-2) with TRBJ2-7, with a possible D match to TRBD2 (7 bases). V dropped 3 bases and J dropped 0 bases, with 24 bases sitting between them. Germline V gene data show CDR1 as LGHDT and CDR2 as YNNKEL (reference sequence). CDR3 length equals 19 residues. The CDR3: CASSQTRSKTGGLSYEQYF. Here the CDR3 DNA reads TGTGCCAGCAGCCAGACCCGATCCAAGACCGGGGGGCTCTCCTACGAGCAGTACTTC.

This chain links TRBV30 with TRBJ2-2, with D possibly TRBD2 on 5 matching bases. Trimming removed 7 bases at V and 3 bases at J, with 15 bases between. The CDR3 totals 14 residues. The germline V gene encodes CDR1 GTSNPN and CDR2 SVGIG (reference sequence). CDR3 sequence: CASDGVMYTGELFF. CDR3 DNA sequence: TGTGCCTCCGACGGGGTTATGTACACCGGGGAGCTGTTTTTT.

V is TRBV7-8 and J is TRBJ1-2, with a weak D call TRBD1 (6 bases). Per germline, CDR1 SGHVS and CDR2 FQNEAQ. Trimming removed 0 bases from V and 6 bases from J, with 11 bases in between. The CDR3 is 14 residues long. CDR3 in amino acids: CASSLAGQRHGYTF. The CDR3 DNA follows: TGTGCCAGCAGCTTAGCGGGACAAAGGCATGGCTACACCTTC.

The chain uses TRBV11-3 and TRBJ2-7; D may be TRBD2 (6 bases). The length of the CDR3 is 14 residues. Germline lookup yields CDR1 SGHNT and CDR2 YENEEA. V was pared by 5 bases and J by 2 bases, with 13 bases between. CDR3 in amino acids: CASSPRDLPYEQYF. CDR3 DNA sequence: TGTGCCAGCAGCCCGCGGGACCTACCCTACGAGCAGTACTTC.

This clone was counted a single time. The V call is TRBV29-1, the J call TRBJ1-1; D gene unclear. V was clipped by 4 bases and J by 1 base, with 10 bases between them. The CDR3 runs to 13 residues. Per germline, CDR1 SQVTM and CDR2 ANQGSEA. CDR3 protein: CSVGPRQNTEAFF. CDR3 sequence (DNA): TGCAGCGTTGGGCCCAGACAGAACACTGAAGCTTTCTTT.

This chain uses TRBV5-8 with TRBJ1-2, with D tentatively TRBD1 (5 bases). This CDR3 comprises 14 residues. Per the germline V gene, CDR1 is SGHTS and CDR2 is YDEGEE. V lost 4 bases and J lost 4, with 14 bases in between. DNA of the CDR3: TGTGCCAGCAGCCGCCGGGACGGGAGCTATGGCTACACCTTC. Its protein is CASSRRDGSYGYTF.

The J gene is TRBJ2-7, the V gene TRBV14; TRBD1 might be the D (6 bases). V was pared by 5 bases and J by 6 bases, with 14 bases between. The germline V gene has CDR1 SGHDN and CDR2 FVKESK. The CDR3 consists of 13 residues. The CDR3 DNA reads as TGTGCCAGCAGCGTACAGGGTCTCCGCGAGCAGTACTTC. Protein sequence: CASSVQGLREQYF.

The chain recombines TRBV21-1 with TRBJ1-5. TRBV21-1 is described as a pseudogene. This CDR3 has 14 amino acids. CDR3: CASSTRRRDQPQHF. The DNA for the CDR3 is TGTGCCAGCAGCACCCGACGGAGGGATCAGCCCCAGCATTTT.

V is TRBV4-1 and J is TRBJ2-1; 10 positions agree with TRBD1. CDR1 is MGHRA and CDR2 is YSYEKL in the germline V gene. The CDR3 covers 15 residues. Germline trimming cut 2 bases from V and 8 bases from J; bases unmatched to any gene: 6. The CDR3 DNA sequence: TGCGCCAGCAGCCAAACCGGGACAGGGGCCGATGAGCAGTTCTTC. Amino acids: CASSQTGTGADEQFF.

In DNA form, the CDR3 reads TGTGCCAGCAGCACTAGCGGGAGTACCAATGAGCAGTTCTTC. Its protein is CASSTSGSTNEQFF. V gene TRBV7-9 combines with J gene TRBJ2-1; 11 bases are shared with TRBD2. V was pared by 5 bases and J by 6 bases, with 3 bases of the junction left unmatched. The CDR3 consists of 14 residues. Germline V lookup: CDR1 SEHNR, CDR2 FQNEAQ (reference sequence).

The CDR3 region is CASSMVRGTQYF. CDR3 bases: TGTGCCAGTAGTATGGTCAGGGGGACTCAGTACTTC. V gene TRBV19 combines with J gene TRBJ2-4; 7 bases map to TRBD1. Germline V CDR1 and CDR2: LNHDA, SQIVND (reference sequence). Trimming at V came to 3 bases and at J to 12 bases, leaving 5 bases not matched to a gene. The CDR3 extends over 12 amino acids.

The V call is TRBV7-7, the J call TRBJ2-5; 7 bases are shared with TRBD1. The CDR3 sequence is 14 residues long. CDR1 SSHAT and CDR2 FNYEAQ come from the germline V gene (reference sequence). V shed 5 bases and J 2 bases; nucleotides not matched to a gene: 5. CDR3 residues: CASSGDSSQETQYF. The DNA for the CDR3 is TGTGCCAGCAGCGGGGACAGCAGTCAAGAGACCCAGTACTTC.

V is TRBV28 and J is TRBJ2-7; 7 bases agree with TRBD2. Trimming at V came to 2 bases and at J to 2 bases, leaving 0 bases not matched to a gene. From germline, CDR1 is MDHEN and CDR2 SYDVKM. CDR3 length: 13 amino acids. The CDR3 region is CASSLGTTYEQYF. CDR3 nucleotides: TGTGCCAGCAGTTTAGGGACTACCTACGAGCAGTACTTC.

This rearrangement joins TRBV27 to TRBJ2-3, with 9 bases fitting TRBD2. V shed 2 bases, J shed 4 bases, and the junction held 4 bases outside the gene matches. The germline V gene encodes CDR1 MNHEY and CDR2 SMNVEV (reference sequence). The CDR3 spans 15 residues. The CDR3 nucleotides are TGTGCCAGCAGTTTAACTTTAGCGGGAGCAGATACGCAGTATTTT. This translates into CASSLTLAGADTQYF.

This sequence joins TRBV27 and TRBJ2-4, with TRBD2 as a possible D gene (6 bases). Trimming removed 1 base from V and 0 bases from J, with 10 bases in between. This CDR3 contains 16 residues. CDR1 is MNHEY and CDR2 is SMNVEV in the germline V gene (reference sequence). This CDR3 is CASSLYGGLAKNIQYF. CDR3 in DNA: TGTGCCAGCAGTTTATATGGGGGACTAGCCAAAAACATTCAGTACTTC.

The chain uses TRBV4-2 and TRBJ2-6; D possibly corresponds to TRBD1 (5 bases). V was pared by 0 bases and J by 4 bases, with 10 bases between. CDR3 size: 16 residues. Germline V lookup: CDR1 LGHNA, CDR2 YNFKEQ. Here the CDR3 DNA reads TGTGCCAGCAGCCAAGAAGGGGCTGCCGGGGCCAACGTCCTGACTTTC. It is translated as CASSQEGAAGANVLTF.

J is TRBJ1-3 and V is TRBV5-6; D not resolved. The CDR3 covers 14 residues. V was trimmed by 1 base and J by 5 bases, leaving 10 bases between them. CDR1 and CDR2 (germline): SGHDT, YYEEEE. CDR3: CASSLSGGRNTIYF. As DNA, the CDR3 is TGTGCCAGCAGCTTGAGTGGAGGTAGAAACACCATATATTTT.

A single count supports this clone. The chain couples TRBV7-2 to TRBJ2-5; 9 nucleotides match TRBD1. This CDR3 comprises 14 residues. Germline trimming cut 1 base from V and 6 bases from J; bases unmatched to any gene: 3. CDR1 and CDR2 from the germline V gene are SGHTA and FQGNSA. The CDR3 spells CASSLDRGPKTQYF. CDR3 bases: TGTGCCAGCAGCTTAGACAGGGGGCCAAAGACCCAGTACTTC.

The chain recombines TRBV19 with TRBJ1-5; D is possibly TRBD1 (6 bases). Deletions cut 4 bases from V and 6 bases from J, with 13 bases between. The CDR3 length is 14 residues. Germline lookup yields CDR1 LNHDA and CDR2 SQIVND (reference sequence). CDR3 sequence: CASSTGQQRQPQHF. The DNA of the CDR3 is TGTGCCAGTAGTACTGGACAGCAGCGTCAGCCCCAGCATTTT.

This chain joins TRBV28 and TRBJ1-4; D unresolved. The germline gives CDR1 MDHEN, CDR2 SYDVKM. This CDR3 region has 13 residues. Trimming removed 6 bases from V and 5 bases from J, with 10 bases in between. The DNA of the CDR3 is TGTGCCAGCAGGGTACCGGGGAATGAAAAACTGTTTTTT. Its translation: CASRVPGNEKLFF.

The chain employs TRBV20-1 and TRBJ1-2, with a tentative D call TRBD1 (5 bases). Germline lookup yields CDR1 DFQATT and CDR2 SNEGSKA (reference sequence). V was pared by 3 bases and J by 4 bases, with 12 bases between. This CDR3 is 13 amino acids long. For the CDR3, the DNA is TGCAGTGCTAGTGGGGGGGATCTCTATGGCTACACCTTC. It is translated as CSASGGDLYGYTF.

CDR3 protein: CASSEGTGTLNGYTF. Written as DNA, the CDR3 is TGTGCCAGCAGTGAAGGGACAGGAACTTTAAACGGCTACACCTTC. The chain couples TRBV2 to TRBJ1-2; 7 bases are a match to TRBD1. CDR1 and CDR2 from the germline V gene are SNHLY and FYNNEI. CDR3 size: 15 residues. Trimming cost V 1 base and J 8 bases; bases outside gene matches: 10. Looking up the rest from reference TRBV2 and TRBJ1-2 gives the full variable domain: EPEVTQTPSHQVTQMGQEVILRCVPISNHLYFYWYRQILGQKVEFLVSFYNNEISEKSEIFDDQFSVERPDGSNFTLKIRSTKLEDSAMYFCASSEGTGTLNGYTFGSGTRLTVV.

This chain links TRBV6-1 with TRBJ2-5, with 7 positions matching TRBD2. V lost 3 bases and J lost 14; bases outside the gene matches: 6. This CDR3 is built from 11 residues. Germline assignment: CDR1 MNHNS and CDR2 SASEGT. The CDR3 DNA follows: TGTGCCAGCAGTGACCCGGGACTAAATTACTTC. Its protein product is CASSDPGLNYF.

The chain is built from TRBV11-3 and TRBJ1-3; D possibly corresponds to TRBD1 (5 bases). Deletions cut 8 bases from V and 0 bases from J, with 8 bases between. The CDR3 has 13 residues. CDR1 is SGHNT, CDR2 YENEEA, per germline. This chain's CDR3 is CASGARSGNTIYF. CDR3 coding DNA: TGTGCCAGCGGGGCTCGCTCTGGAAACACCATATATTTT.

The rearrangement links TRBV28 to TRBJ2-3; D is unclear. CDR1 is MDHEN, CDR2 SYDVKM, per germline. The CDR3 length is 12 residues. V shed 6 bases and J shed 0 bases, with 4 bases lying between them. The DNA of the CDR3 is TGTGCCAGCAGGACTAGCACAGATACGCAGTATTTT. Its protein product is CASRTSTDTQYF. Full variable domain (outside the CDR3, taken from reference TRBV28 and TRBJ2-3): DVKVTQSSRYLVKRTGEKVFLECVQDMDHENMFWYRQDPGLGLRLIYFSYDVKMKEKGDIPEGYSVSREKKERFSLILESASTNQTSMYLCASRTSTDTQYFGPGTRLTVL.

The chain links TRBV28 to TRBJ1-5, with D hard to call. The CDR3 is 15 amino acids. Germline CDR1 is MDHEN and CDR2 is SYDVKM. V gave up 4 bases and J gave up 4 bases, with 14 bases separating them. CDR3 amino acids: CASSSLSGGNQPQHF. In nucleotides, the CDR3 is TGTGCCAGCAGTTCCCTCTCCGGAGGGAATCAGCCCCAGCATTTT.

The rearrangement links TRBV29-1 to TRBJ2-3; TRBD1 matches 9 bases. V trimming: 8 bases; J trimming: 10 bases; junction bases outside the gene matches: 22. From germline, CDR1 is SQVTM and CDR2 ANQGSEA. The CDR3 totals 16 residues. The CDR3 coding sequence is TGCAGCTCGCCGGGACAGGGATCCGGCCCACAAGGTCCGCAGTATTTT. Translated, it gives CSSPGQGSGPQGPQYF.

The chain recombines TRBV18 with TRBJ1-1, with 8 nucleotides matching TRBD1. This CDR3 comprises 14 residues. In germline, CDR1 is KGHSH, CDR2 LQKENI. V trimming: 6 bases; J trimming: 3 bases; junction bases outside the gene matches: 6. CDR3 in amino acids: CASSRQGLDTEAFF. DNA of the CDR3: TGTGCCAGCTCTCGACAGGGGCTGGACACTGAAGCTTTCTTT. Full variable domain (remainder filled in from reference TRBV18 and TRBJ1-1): NAGVMQNPRHLVRRRGQEARLRCSPMKGHSHVYWYRQLPEEGLKFMVYLQKENIIDESGMPKERFSAEFPKEGPSILRIQQVVRGDSAAYFCASSRQGLDTEAFFGQGTRLTVV.

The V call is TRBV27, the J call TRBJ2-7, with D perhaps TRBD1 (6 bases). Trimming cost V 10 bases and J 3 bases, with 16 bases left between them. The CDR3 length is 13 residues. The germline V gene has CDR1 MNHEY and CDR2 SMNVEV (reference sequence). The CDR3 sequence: CATGKGESYEQYF. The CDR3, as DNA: TGTGCCACCGGGAAGGGGGAGAGCTACGAGCAGTACTTC.

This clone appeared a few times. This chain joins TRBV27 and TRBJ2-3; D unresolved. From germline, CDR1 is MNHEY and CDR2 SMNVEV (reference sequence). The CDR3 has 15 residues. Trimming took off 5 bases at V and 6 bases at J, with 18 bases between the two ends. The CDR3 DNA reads TGTGCCAGCAGTGAGGTCCTCACGGCGATGGATACGCAGTATTTT. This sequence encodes CASSEVLTAMDTQYF.

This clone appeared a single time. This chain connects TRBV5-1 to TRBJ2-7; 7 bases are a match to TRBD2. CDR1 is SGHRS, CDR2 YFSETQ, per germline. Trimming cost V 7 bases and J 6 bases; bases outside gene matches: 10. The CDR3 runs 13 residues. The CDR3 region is CASSSGGSGEQYF. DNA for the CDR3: TGCGCCAGCTCCTCCGGGGGGAGTGGCGAGCAGTACTTC.